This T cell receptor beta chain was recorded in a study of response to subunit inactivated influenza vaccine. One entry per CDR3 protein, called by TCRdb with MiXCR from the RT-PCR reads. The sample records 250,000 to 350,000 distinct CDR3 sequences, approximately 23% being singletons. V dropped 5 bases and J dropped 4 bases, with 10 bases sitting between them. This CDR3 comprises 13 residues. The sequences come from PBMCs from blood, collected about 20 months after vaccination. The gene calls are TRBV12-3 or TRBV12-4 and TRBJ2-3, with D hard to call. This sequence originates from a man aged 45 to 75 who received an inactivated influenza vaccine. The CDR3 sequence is CASSQHSADTQYF. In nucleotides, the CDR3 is TGTGCCAGCAGTCAACACAGTGCAGATACGCAGTATTTT.